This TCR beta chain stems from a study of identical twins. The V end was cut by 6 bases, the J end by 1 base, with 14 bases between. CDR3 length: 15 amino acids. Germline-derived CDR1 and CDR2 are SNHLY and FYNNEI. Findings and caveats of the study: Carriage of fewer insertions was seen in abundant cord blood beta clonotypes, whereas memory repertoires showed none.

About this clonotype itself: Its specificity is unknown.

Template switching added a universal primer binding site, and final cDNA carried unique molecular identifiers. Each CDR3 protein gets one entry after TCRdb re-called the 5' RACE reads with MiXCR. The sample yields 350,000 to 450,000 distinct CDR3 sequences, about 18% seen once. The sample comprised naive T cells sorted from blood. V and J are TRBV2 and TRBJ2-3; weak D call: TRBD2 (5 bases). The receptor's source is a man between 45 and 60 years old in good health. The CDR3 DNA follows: TGTGCCAGCAGGAAAGGACTCGTACGCACAGATACGCAGTATTTT. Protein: CASRKGLVRTDTQYF.